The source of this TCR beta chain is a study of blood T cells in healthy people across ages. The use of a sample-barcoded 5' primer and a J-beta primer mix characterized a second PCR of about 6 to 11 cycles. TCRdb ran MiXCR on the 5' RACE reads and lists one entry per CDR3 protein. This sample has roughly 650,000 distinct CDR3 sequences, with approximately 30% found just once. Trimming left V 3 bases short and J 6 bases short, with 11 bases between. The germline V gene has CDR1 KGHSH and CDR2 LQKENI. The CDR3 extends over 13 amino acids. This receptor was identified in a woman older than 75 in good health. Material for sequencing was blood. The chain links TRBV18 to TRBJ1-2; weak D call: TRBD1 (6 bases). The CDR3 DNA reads TGTGCCAGCTCACCCGGGACATTTGATGGCTACACCTTC. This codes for CASSPGTFDGYTF.